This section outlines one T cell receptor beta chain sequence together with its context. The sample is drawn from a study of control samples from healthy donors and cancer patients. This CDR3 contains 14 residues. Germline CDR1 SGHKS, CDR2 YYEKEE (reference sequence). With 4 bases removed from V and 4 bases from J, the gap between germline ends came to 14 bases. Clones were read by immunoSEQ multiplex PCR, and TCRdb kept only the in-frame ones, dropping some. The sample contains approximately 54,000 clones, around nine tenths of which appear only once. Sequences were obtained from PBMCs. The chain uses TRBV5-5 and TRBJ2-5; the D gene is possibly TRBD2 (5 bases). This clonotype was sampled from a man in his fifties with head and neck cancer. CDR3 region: CASSRGLVGETQYF. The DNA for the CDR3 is TGTGCCAGCAGCCGCGGACTCGTGGGAGAGACCCAGTACTTC.